This TCR beta chain was profiled in a study of T cell responses to AZD1222 COVID-19 vaccine (dated by TCRdb to the early 2020s). With regard to the full study: Because spike-specific TCR depth and breadth did not differ between the two schedules, AZD1222 recipients who got a second dose at roughly 4 weeks were pooled with those who got a second dose at roughly 12 weeks. A total of about 230 trial participants underwent TCR sequencing, of whom 207 received two doses of AZD1222 and about 26 received two doses of the MenACWY control vaccine. Trial participants were enrolled into age subgroups of 18-55, 56-69 and 70-plus years, which contained roughly 140, 27 and 60 TCR-sequenced participants, respectively.

The CDR3 regions of human TCRbeta chains were analyzed by immunosequencing. As for the original processing: TCRs in the repertoires were matched against a reference library of SARS-CoV-2-specific TCRs that had been generated with the MIRA antigen-specificity platform. Breadth meant the fraction of unique TCRs that were SARS-CoV-2-associated, whereas depth meant the fraction of total T cells that were SARS-CoV-2-associated. Each spike-specific TCR was assigned to its reactive spike region and to a CD4 or CD8 class using the MIRA data. Log10-transformed breadth and depth values were compared by one-way ANOVA with Sidak's multiple comparisons tests. The source is immuneACCESS, and TCRdb retained only in-frame sequences with V and J called. Part of the clones is not carried over; for the studies checked, unresolved V genes explain less than half of this, and the remainder is unexplained. The DNA gave D and trimming, while V, J and clone size come from that table. For this sample there are roughly 100,000 clones; 90% to 95% appear just once. In total, the top ten clones hold under 60% of the sample.

CDR1 and CDR2 are drawn from the germline V gene: SGHDT, YYEEEE. Taken from cysteine to phenylalanine, the CDR3 has 15 residues. The only DNA kept is the CDR3, 45 bases in frame from the first base. V loses 5 bases of germline sequence and J loses 5 bases, and the interval between the two ends is 17 bases. Findings and caveats that apply to the study as a whole: Spike-specific TCR breadth and depth rose significantly after two AZD1222 doses compared with day 0 and with MenACWY recipients. Because no day 14 peak-response samples were available, the repertoires could be characterized only after the peak T cell response. Most participants were white British and females outnumbered males, and the authors suggested that clonal diversity may have been underestimated. The 56-69-year group was small, and its depth increase did not reach significance, likely because of low power. Vaccine-associated CD4 TCRs spanned the whole spike protein, with dominant responses in regions 160-218 and 743-854. Reportedly, almost half of the unique spike-specific TCRs recognized epitopes lying outside the regions that are mutated in the B.1.351 and B.1.1.7 variants. Only five or six AZD1222 recipients were SARS-CoV-2 seropositive at baseline, limiting conclusions about previously exposed vaccinees.

The sample's time point label, decoded: baseline before first vaccination. Samples from vaccinated people were obtained from the UK trials COV001 and COV002, which included a single-blind randomized controlled phase 2/3 trial of AZD1222 (ChAdOx1 nCoV-19) in healthy adults. Trial participant PBMC samples were collected at day 0 and day 28 after the second dose for TCRbeta chain sequencing. As concerns this clone: Its antigen is still unknown. It has no much larger one-base neighbor in the sample; base qualities were not kept.

The chain is assembled from TRBV5-6 and TRBJ2-1; the D call is possibly TRBD1 or TRBD2, each sharing 6 bases. The material sequenced was peripheral blood, taken on day 0 of AZD1222 vaccination. This TCR came from an adult in good health. The CDR3 protein is CASRRDTQVHNEQFF. The nucleotide sequence is given as TGTGCCAGCAGGCGGGACACTCAAGTCCACAATGAGCAGTTCTTC.